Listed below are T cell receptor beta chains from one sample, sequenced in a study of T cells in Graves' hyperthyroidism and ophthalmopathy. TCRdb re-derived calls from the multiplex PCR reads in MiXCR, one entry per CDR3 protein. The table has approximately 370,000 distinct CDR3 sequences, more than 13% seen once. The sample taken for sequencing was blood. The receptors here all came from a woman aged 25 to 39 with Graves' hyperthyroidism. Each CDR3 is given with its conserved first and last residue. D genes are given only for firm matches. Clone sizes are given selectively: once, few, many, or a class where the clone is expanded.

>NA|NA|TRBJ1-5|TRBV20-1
CSAAGKEGQPQHF
TGCAGTGCTGCCGGGAAGGAGGGCCAGCCCCAGCATTTT
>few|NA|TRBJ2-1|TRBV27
CATGDDEQFF
TGTGCCACCGGGGACGATGAGCAGTTCTTC
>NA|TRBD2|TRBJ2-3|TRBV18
CASHGTSGREDTQYF
TGTGCCAGCCATGGGACTAGCGGGAGGGAAGATACGCAGTATTTT
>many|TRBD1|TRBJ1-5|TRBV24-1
CATSDGQGPDSNQPQHF
TGTGCCACCAGTGATGGACAGGGGCCCGATAGCAATCAGCCCCAGCATTTT
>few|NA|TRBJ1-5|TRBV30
CAWSAGHNYQPQHF
TGTGCCTGGAGCGCGGGACACAACTATCAGCCCCAGCATTTT
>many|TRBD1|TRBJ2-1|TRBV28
CASSDRAKHSNEQFF
TGTGCCAGCAGTGACAGGGCAAAACACTCCAATGAGCAGTTCTTC
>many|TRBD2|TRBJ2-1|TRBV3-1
CASSLSAGGLQQFF
TGTGCCAGCAGCCTTTCAGCGGGAGGGCTACAGCAGTTCTTC
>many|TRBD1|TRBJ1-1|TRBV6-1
CASRGTVPEAFF
TGTGCCAGCAGAGGGACAGTCCCTGAAGCTTTCTTT
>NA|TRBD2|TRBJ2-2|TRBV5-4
CASSSTGLVSPGELFF
TGTGCCAGCAGCTCGACGGGACTAGTTAGTCCCGGGGAGCTGTTTTTT
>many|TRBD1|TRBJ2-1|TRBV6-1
CASRLSDRGDEQFF
TGTGCCAGCAGATTATCCGACAGGGGTGATGAGCAGTTCTTC